The clone carrying this TCR beta chain was seen only once. Its matching antigen is unknown. The table came from immunoSEQ multiplex PCR; TCRdb's copy has only in-frame clones and leaves some out. The data show about 56,000 clones, approximately 97% seen once. V shed 5 bases, J shed 6 bases, and the junction held 6 bases outside the gene matches. Germline V gene sequence: CDR1 SQVTM, CDR2 ANQGSEA. This CDR3 is 15 amino acids long. These data originate in a study of siplizumab effects on memory and regulatory T cells. Whole-study results and caveats: The apparent diversity of naive T cells exceeded that of memory cells, and naive T cells seemed to make a major contribution to the alloresponse. Proliferating Tregs in siplizumab cultures were never verified as suppressive. Significant reduction of alloreactive sequences traceable to unstimulated CD4+ memory cells was observed with siplizumab. In controls, roughly 27% of mappable alloreactive CD4+ clones were Treg-derived on average, versus roughly 74% with siplizumab.

Sequencing was carried out using naive CD8+ T cells sorted from blood. The chain combines TRBV29-1 with TRBJ2-1; 14 bases match TRBD2. This TCR derives from a human donor in good health. CDR3 sequence reads: CSVKVGTSGSNEQFF. CDR3 bases: TGCAGCGTTAAAGTGGGGACTAGCGGGAGCAATGAGCAGTTCTTC.